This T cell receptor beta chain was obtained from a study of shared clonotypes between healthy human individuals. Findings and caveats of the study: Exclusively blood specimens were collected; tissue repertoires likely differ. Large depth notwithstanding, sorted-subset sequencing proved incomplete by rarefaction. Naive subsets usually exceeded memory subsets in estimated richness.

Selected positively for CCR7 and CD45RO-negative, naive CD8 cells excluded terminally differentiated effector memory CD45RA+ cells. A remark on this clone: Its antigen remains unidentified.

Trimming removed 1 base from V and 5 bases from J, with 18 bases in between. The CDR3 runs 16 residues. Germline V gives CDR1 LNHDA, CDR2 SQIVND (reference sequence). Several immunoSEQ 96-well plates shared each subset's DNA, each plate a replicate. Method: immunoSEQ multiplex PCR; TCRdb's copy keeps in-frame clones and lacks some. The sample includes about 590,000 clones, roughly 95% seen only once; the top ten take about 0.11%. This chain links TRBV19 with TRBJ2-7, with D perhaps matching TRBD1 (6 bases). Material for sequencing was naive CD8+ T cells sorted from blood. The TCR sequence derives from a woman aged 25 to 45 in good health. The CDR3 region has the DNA TGTGCCAGTAGTATAGTGGCAGGGGCCCTATTCGACGAGCAGTACTTC. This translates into CASSIVAGALFDEQYF.